The entry below gives a single T cell receptor (beta chain) sequence along with its context. Its cognate antigen is unknown. The data originate from a study of blood T cells in healthy people across ages. Broader study findings: No one knew whether donors had CMV, which possibly confounded expanded clonotype changes.

The V and J ends lost 5 bases and 0 bases, in that order; junction bases with no gene match: 8. This CDR3 has 17 residues. From germline, CDR1 is SEHNR and CDR2 FQNEAQ (reference sequence). A second about 7 to 12 cycle PCR used barcoded and J-beta primers. Each CDR3 protein gets one entry after TCRdb re-called the 5' RACE reads with MiXCR. Of roughly 680,000 distinct CDR3 sequences listed, about 51% were seen once; the top ten hold approximately 13%. Sequenced input: blood. The sequence derives from a woman of 80 years or more in good health. The chain is built from TRBV7-9 and TRBJ1-5; 9 bases map to TRBD1. CDR3 bases: TGTGCCAGCAGCCGCACAGGGGGCCGTAATAGCAATCAGCCCCAGCATTTT. This sequence encodes CASSRTGGRNSNQPQHF.